A single sample is the source of the 30 T cell receptor beta chains below, sequenced in a study of CD8+ T cells in alopecia areata. cDNA prepared by RNA extraction and subsequent reverse transcription served as the template for sequencing. The repertoire was sequenced with immunoSEQ multiplex PCR; TCRdb's copy has only in-frame clones and lacks some. The table has roughly 150,000 clones, 40% to 65% seen once. This specimen consisted of CD8+ T cells sorted from blood, obtained at week 0. These receptors all stem from a human donor with alopecia areata.

The J gene is TRBJ1-1, the V gene TRBV4-1, with D perhaps TRBD1 (5 bases). V was shortened by 5 bases and J by 1 base, with 8 bases between the two germline ends. The CDR3 consists of 13 residues. Germline CDR1 MGHRA, CDR2 YSYEKL. The CDR3 spells CASSSTGNTEAFF. The CDR3 DNA reads TGCGCCAGCAGCTCCACAGGGAACACTGAAGCTTTCTTT.

This clone appeared a few times. The chain recombines TRBV4-2 with TRBJ2-2, with 11 bases aligning to TRBD2. Germline loops: CDR1 LGHNA, CDR2 YNFKEQ. V shed 2 bases, J shed 5 bases, and the junction held 7 bases outside the gene matches. The CDR3 runs to 17 residues. CDR3 region: CASSQTTSGGLTGELFF. The DNA for the CDR3 is TGTGCCAGCAGCCAAACTACTAGCGGGGGCTTAACCGGGGAGCTGTTTTTT.

This rearrangement joins TRBV2 to TRBJ1-2; D is uncertain. From germline, CDR1 is SNHLY and CDR2 FYNNEI. CDR3 size: 14 residues. Trimming removed 0 bases from V and 4 bases from J, with 9 bases in between. This CDR3 is CASSEAAASYGYTF. CDR3 nucleotides: TGTGCCAGCAGTGAAGCCGCAGCCTCCTATGGCTACACCTTC.

The rearrangement links TRBV30 to TRBJ1-1; tentative D call: TRBD1 (5 bases). Germline V lookup: CDR1 GTSNPN, CDR2 SVGIG (reference sequence). Trimming removed 0 bases at V and 5 bases at J, with 10 bases between. This CDR3 is 13 amino acids long. This CDR3 is CAWSVVGATEAFF. In DNA, the CDR3 is TGTGCCTGGAGTGTAGTAGGGGCAACTGAAGCTTTCTTT. The full variable domain, completed using reference TRBV30 and TRBJ1-1, is SQTIHQWPATLVQPVGSPLSLECTVEGTSNPNLYWYRQAAGRGLQLLFYSVGIGQISSEVPQNLSASRPQDRQFILSSKKLLLSDSGFYLCAWSVVGATEAFFGQGTRLTVV.

This sequence joins TRBV30 and TRBJ2-3, with 7 bases that match TRBD2. This CDR3 contains 14 residues. V was pared by 5 bases and J by 3 bases, with 8 bases of the junction left unmatched. Germline V lookup: CDR1 GTSNPN, CDR2 SVGIG (reference sequence). The CDR3 here is CAWAPGGWTDTQYF. CDR3 sequence (DNA): TGTGCCTGGGCCCCCGGGGGGTGGACAGATACGCAGTATTTT. The full variable domain, its missing parts supplied by reference TRBV30 and TRBJ2-3, is SQTIHQWPATLVQPVGSPLSLECTVEGTSNPNLYWYRQAAGRGLQLLFYSVGIGQISSEVPQNLSASRPQDRQFILSSKKLLLSDSGFYLCAWAPGGWTDTQYFGPGTRLTVL.

The chain is built from TRBV6-5 and TRBJ1-1; D unclear. The CDR3 has 14 residues. The V gene lost 0 bases and the J gene lost 2 bases, with 7 bases spanning the gap. In germline, CDR1 is MNHEY, CDR2 SVGAGI. CDR3 bases: TGTGCCAGCAGTTACTCCGGGGTAAACACTGAAGCTTTCTTT. Residues: CASSYSGVNTEAFF.

J is TRBJ2-7 and V is TRBV30, with D possibly TRBD2 on 5 matching bases. This CDR3 spans 13 amino acids. Trimming removed 3 bases from V and 6 bases from J, with 15 bases in between. The germline CDR1 and CDR2 sequences are GTSNPN and SVGIG (reference sequence). CDR3 amino acids: CAWSLLASGEQYF. The CDR3 bases are TGTGCCTGGAGCCTCCTCGCAAGCGGCGAGCAGTACTTC.

The rearrangement joins TRBV29-1 to TRBJ1-2; D possibly corresponds to TRBD1 (5 bases). There are 13 residues in the CDR3. CDR1 and CDR2 (germline): SQVTM, ANQGSEA. Trimming cost V 3 bases and J 0 bases, with 8 bases left between them. This CDR3 is CSVDEGTNYGYTF. As DNA, the CDR3 is TGCAGCGTTGATGAGGGGACTAACTATGGCTACACCTTC.

The chain joins TRBV30 to TRBJ1-2, with unresolved D. Germline-derived CDR1 and CDR2 are GTSNPN and SVGIG (reference sequence). This CDR3 has 13 residues. Between the trimmed V and J ends, which lost 4 bases and 4 bases, there was a span of 13 bases. The CDR3 protein is CAWMVGPSYGYTF. The CDR3 DNA follows: TGTGCCTGGATGGTGGGTCCCTCCTATGGCTACACCTTC.

The CDR3 nucleotides read TGTGCCACCAGCAGAGATCGGGGGGCCGAGCAGTACTTC. Translating it yields CATSRDRGAEQYF. The chain has TRBV15 and TRBJ2-7, with D tentatively TRBD2 (7 bases). The CDR3 is 13 residues long. V was trimmed by 0 bases and J by 6 bases, leaving 9 bases between them. Germline CDR1 reads LNHNV; CDR2 reads YYDKDF (reference sequence).

The V and J genes are TRBV11-2 and TRBJ1-6, with D uncertain. The CDR3 consists of 13 residues. V was clipped by 2 bases and J by 9 bases, with 8 bases between them. CDR1 is SGHAT, CDR2 FQNNGV, per germline. The CDR3 nucleotides are TGTGCCAGCAGCTTATTAGGGTTTTCACCCCTCCACTTT. Protein product: CASSLLGFSPLHF.

CDR3 sequence reads: CASSFRGQGATDTQYF. The CDR3 DNA sequence: TGTGCCAGCAGTTTCCGAGGACAGGGGGCTACAGATACGCAGTATTTT. This chain connects TRBV27 to TRBJ2-3, with 11 bases matching TRBD1. Trimming took 3 bases from V and 3 from J; bases not matched to a gene: 5. CDR3 length: 16 residues. CDR1 MNHEY and CDR2 SMNVEV come from the germline V gene (reference sequence).

V usage is TRBV29-1 and J usage is TRBJ2-1; the D gene could be TRBD1 or TRBD2 (5 bases each). Trimming shortened V by 3 bases and J by 0 bases, and 9 bases separated the two germline ends. The CDR3 runs to 14 residues. Germline values: CDR1 SQVTM, CDR2 ANQGSEA. The DNA for the CDR3 is TGCAGCGTTGATGCAGGGAGCTCCTACAATGAGCAGTTCTTC. It translates to CSVDAGSSYNEQFF.

This clone was recorded a few times. CDR3 in DNA: TGCAGCGTGGACCGAACTAGCGGGGAAACAGATACGCAGTATTTT. Residues: CSVDRTSGETDTQYF. The chain carries TRBV29-1 and TRBJ2-3; 10 nucleotides agree with TRBD2. Looked up from germline, CDR1 is SQVTM and CDR2 is ANQGSEA. The CDR3 runs to 15 residues. After removal of 6 bases from V and 3 bases from J, the junction contained 9 bases not matched to a gene.

For this clone: Other DNA sequences in the same sample also yield this CDR3. V is TRBV30 and J is TRBJ1-1; D remains unclear. V gave up 0 bases and J gave up 3 bases, with 8 bases separating them. The CDR3 totals 13 residues. CDR1 is GTSNPN, CDR2 SVGIG, per germline (reference sequence). The CDR3 here is CAWSVILDTEAFF. The CDR3 DNA is TGTGCCTGGAGTGTAATACTGGACACTGAAGCTTTCTTT.

The chain has TRBV19 and TRBJ2-1, with 8 bases that match TRBD1. There are 15 residues in the CDR3. V gave up 5 bases and J gave up 3 bases; unmatched junction bases: 6. Germline CDR1 reads LNHDA; CDR2 reads SQIVND (reference sequence). CDR3 protein: CASSAGTGIYNEQFF. The CDR3 bases are TGTGCCAGTAGTGCCGGGACAGGTATCTACAATGAGCAGTTCTTC.

CDR3 bases: TGTGCCACCAGCAGTGGTACCTCTGGGGCCAACGTCCTGACTTTC. It encodes CATSSGTSGANVLTF. The V gene is TRBV15, the J gene TRBJ2-6; no definite D call. Germline CDR1 LNHNV, CDR2 YYDKDF (reference sequence). Between the trimmed V and J ends, which lost 3 bases and 0 bases, there was a span of 6 bases. This CDR3 is built from 15 residues. Looking up the rest from reference TRBV15 and TRBJ2-6 gives the full variable domain: DAMVIQNPRYQVTQFGKPVTLSCSQTLNHNVMYWYQQKSSQAPKLLFHYYDKDFNNEADTPDNFQSRRPNTSFCFLDIRSPGLGDTAMYLCATSSGTSGANVLTFGAGSRLTVL.

This chain links TRBV29-1 with TRBJ1-1, with 7 bases that match TRBD1. With V trimmed by 2 bases and J by 4 bases, 7 bases remained unmatched. This CDR3 has 14 amino acids. Germline V gene sequence: CDR1 SQVTM, CDR2 ANQGSEA. As DNA, the CDR3 is TGCAGCGTTGAACCCCCGACAGGGATCACTGAAGCTTTCTTT. Translating it yields CSVEPPTGITEAFF.

This chain connects TRBV6-5 to TRBJ2-2; possible D gene TRBD1, 6 bases. The CDR3 sequence is 14 residues long. The ends were cut back, 0 bases at V and 6 bases at J, with 8 bases in the middle. Germline assignment: CDR1 MNHEY and CDR2 SVGAGI. The CDR3: CASSYSRTAGELFF. CDR3 sequence (DNA): TGTGCCAGCAGTTACTCCCGGACAGCCGGGGAGCTGTTTTTT.

Only a few counts were recorded for this clone. The V and J genes are TRBV5-6 and TRBJ2-3; 7 nucleotides match TRBD2. The CDR3 is 17 residues long. With V trimmed by 4 bases and J by 0 bases, 11 bases remained unmatched. Germline lookup yields CDR1 SGHDT and CDR2 YYEEEE. The CDR3 region has the DNA TGTGCCAGCAGCGACTTCCCCGGGACTACCAGCACAGATACGCAGTATTTT. As protein: CASSDFPGTTSTDTQYF.

V and J are TRBV4-1 and TRBJ2-7; tentative D call: TRBD1 (5 bases). This CDR3 spans 16 amino acids. Germline V gives CDR1 MGHRA, CDR2 YSYEKL. Trimming removed 0 bases at V and 3 bases at J, with 15 bases between. In nucleotides, the CDR3 is TGCGCCAGCAGCCAAGAGGGAACAGGTTCTATCTACGAGCAGTACTTC. It codes for CASSQEGTGSIYEQYF.

The chain joins TRBV7-9 to TRBJ1-2; D not certain. V was trimmed by 0 bases and J by 2 bases, leaving 4 bases between them. CDR3 length: 13 amino acids. From germline, CDR1 is SEHNR and CDR2 FQNEAQ (reference sequence). The DNA of the CDR3 is TGTGCCAGCAGCTTAGCAGAGAACTATGGCTACACCTTC. Amino acids: CASSLAENYGYTF.

V gene TRBV29-1 combines with J gene TRBJ1-3; D is perhaps TRBD1 (6 bases). Germline loops: CDR1 SQVTM, CDR2 ANQGSEA. The CDR3 runs to 11 residues. Trimming cost V 7 bases and J 7 bases, with 11 bases left between them. The CDR3 protein is CSGEGGNTIYF. As DNA, the CDR3 is TGCAGCGGGGAAGGGGGGAACACCATATATTTT.

The chain couples TRBV11-2 to TRBJ2-1; 9 bases fit TRBD1. The CDR3 has 15 residues. V shed 4 bases and J 9 bases; nucleotides not matched to a gene: 10. Germline values: CDR1 SGHAT, CDR2 FQNNGV. CDR3 loop: CASSSGTGRLVEQFF. CDR3 coding DNA: TGTGCCAGCAGCTCAGGGACAGGGAGATTGGTTGAGCAGTTCTTC.

The chain joins TRBV29-1 to TRBJ2-5; a weak D match, TRBD1 (5 bases). CDR1 is SQVTM, CDR2 ANQGSEA, per germline. V was shortened by 0 bases and J by 1 base, with 12 bases between the two germline ends. CDR3 length equals 15 residues. The CDR3 reads CSVEDRPQAQETQYF. CDR3 in DNA: TGCAGCGTTGAAGATCGCCCACAGGCCCAAGAGACCCAGTACTTC.

This clone was detected only a few times. The rearrangement uses TRBV27 and TRBJ2-5; TRBD1 or TRBD2 may be the D gene (5 bases each). Germline V gene sequence: CDR1 MNHEY, CDR2 SMNVEV (reference sequence). V was clipped by 0 bases and J by 5 bases, with 10 bases between them. The CDR3 is made up of 14 amino acids. The CDR3 sequence is CASSLSPGTETQYF. The CDR3 coding sequence is TGTGCCAGCAGTTTATCTCCAGGGACGGAGACCCAGTACTTC.

The chain has TRBV29-1 and TRBJ1-2; D gene unclear. Germline V gene sequence: CDR1 SQVTM, CDR2 ANQGSEA. V was trimmed by 5 bases and J by 6 bases, leaving 13 bases between them. The CDR3 loop spans 12 amino acids. The DNA of the CDR3 is TGCAGCGTTCCGACTACGTTTGATGGCTACACCTTC. Its translation is CSVPTTFDGYTF.

The chain is built from TRBV7-9 and TRBJ1-2; D not resolved. Looked up from germline, CDR1 is SEHNR and CDR2 is FQNEAQ (reference sequence). Trimming shortened V by 0 bases and J by 8 bases, and 10 bases separated the two germline ends. The CDR3 consists of 13 residues. CDR3 in DNA: TGTGCCAGCAGCTTAGCTCTTCTGGGGGGCTACACCTTC. Translated, it gives CASSLALLGGYTF.

The V gene is TRBV30, the J gene TRBJ1-6; D is unclear. V was shortened by 4 bases and J by 0 bases, with 10 bases between the two germline ends. The CDR3 loop spans 15 amino acids. Germline lookup yields CDR1 GTSNPN and CDR2 SVGIG (reference sequence). The CDR3 loop is CAWTDESSYNSPLHF. For the CDR3, the DNA is TGTGCCTGGACGGACGAGAGCTCCTATAATTCACCCCTCCACTTT.

The chain recombines TRBV9 with TRBJ2-3; 8 positions match TRBD2. The CDR3 covers 15 residues. Germline CDR1 and CDR2: SGDLS and YYNGEE. V lost 0 bases to trimming and J lost 2 bases; unmatched junction nucleotides: 2. CDR3 nucleotides: TGTGCCAGCAGCGTAGCGGGGGGGCCCACAGATACGCAGTATTTT. The encoded protein is CASSVAGGPTDTQYF.